These T cell receptor beta chains were read from a single sample in a study of blood T cells in healthy people across ages. MiXCR was run by TCRdb on the 5' RACE reads, yielding one entry per CDR3 protein. Of some 560,000 distinct CDR3 sequences listed, about a quarter are singletons. These data are also associated with another study on T cells of mothers and their children.

The sample comprised blood. These receptors were taken from a boy aged 2 to 9 in good health. CDR3s include the opening cysteine and the closing phenylalanine or tryptophan. D genes are given only for firm matches. The size entry is marked missing in some rows and otherwise reads once, few, many or a size class.

TRBV6-2/TRBV6-3	NA	TRBJ2-7	many	CASRRDSSYEQYF	TGTGCCAGCAGGCGGGACAGCTCCTACGAGCAGTACTTC
TRBV10-3	NA	TRBJ2-6	NA	CAISEPLSGANVLTF	TGTGCCATCAGTGAGCCCCTGTCGGGGGCCAACGTCCTGACTTTC
TRBV20-1	NA	TRBJ1-5	few	CSARAVSNQPQHF	TGCAGTGCTAGAGCAGTGAGCAATCAGCCCCAGCATTTT
TRBV7-6	TRBD2	TRBJ2-5	few	CASSLGTRETQYF	TGTGCCAGCAGCTTAGGGACTAGGGAGACCCAGTACTTC
TRBV10-3	NA	TRBJ2-5	few	CAISETQGGEAQYF	TGTGCCATCAGTGAGACGCAGGGAGGAGAGGCCCAGTACTTC
TRBV7-9	NA	TRBJ2-2	NA	CASSLGLRTGELFF	TGTGCCAGCAGCCTAGGACTTCGGACCGGGGAGCTGTTTTTT
TRBV7-9	NA	TRBJ1-1	NA	CASSLMSGEAFF	TGTGCCAGCAGCTTAATGTCAGGGGAGGCTTTCTTT
TRBV12-3/TRBV12-4	NA	TRBJ1-4	NA	CASSSKGYHEKLFF	TGTGCCAGCAGTTCCAAAGGGTATCATGAAAAACTGTTTTTT
TRBV5-1	NA	TRBJ1-6	few	CASSLSTQGLSSPLHF	TGCGCCAGCAGCTTGTCCACGCAGGGCCTAAGCTCACCCCTCCACTTT
TRBV7-2	NA	TRBJ2-1	NA	CASSRLWGYNEQFF	TGTGCCAGCAGTCGTTTGTGGGGTTACAATGAGCAGTTCTTC
TRBV7-2	TRBD1	TRBJ2-1	many	CASSPDRASYNEQFF	TGTGCCAGCAGCCCCGACAGGGCGTCCTACAATGAGCAGTTCTTC
TRBV29-1	NA	TRBJ1-2	NA	CSVSADGEPPYGYTF	TGCAGCGTTTCCGCGGACGGGGAACCCCCCTATGGCTACACCTTC
TRBV10-2	NA	TRBJ2-2	NA	CASSDILATNTGELFF	TGCGCCAGCAGTGACATACTAGCAACGAACACCGGGGAGCTGTTTTTT
TRBV5-5	TRBD2	TRBJ2-5	few	CASSLGLAGGTAETQYF	TGTGCCAGCAGCTTGGGACTAGCGGGCGGAACGGCAGAGACCCAGTACTTC
TRBV3-1	NA	TRBJ2-2	NA	CASSQENGGELFF	TGTGCCAGCAGCCAAGAGAACGGCGGGGAGCTGTTTTTT
TRBV27	TRBD1	TRBJ1-2	few	CASSLDRKNYGYTF	TGTGCCAGCAGTTTGGACAGGAAGAACTATGGCTACACCTTC
TRBV12-3/TRBV12-4	NA	TRBJ2-4	NA	CASSFSGVFENGNIQYF	TGTGCCAGCAGTTTCTCAGGGGTGTTTGAGAATGGAAACATTCAGTACTTC
TRBV5-1	NA	TRBJ2-7	few	CASSSRSTAYEQYF	TGCGCCAGCAGCTCGCGTTCGACGGCATACGAGCAGTACTTC
TRBV29-1	TRBD1	TRBJ1-1	NA	CSVQDREEAFF	TGCAGCGTTCAAGACAGGGAGGAAGCTTTCTTT
TRBV7-9	NA	TRBJ1-6	NA	CASSSDTGNSPLHF	TGTGCCAGCAGCTCCGATACGGGGAATTCACCCCTCCACTTT
TRBV27	TRBD1	TRBJ1-4	NA	CASRKNRGRDTNEKLFF	TGTGCCAGCAGGAAGAACAGGGGGCGGGACACTAATGAAAAACTGTTTTTT
TRBV6-5	TRBD2	TRBJ2-4	few	CASSRNPSGSANIQYF	TGTGCCAGCAGTCGGAACCCAAGCGGGAGCGCAAACATTCAGTACTTC
TRBV7-3	NA	TRBJ2-2	NA	CASSLKGGLAELFF	TGTGCCAGCAGCTTAAAGGGCGGGCTAGCGGAGCTGTTTTTT
TRBV12-3/TRBV12-4	NA	TRBJ2-3	NA	CASSVGAGADTQYF	NA
TRBV5-5	NA	TRBJ2-1	NA	CASSWDTYNEQSF	TGTGCCAGCAGCTGGGACACCTACAATGAGCAGTCCTTC
TRBV21-1	NA	TRBJ2-5	once	CASSKKGRTLYQETQYF	TGTGCCAGCAGCAAAAAGGGAAGGACGCTGTACCAAGAGACCCAGTACTTC
TRBV2	NA	TRBJ2-5	few	CASSGREFLWGTQYF	TGTGCCAGCAGTGGCAGGGAGTTCCTCTGGGGGACCCAGTACTTC
TRBV7-2	TRBD2	TRBJ2-5	NA	CASSLSVTSGGHGEETQYF	TGTGCCAGCAGCCTCTCGGTGACTAGCGGGGGCCATGGAGAAGAGACCCAGTACTTC
TRBV12-3/TRBV12-4	NA	TRBJ1-5	NA	CASSFSVDQPQHF	TGTGCCAGCAGTTTTTCAGTGGATCAGCCCCAGCATTTT